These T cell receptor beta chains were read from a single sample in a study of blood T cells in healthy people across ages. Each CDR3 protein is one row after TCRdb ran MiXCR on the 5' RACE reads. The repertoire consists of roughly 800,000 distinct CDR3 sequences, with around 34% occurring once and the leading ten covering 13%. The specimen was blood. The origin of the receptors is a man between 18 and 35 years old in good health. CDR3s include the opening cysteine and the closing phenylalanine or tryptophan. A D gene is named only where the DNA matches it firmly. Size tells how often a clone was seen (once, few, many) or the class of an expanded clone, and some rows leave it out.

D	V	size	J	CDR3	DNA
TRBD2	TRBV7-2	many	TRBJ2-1	CASSPSGGRSKWFF	TGTGCCAGCAGCCCTAGCGGGGGAAGATCCAAGTGGTTCTTC
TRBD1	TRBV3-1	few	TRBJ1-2	CASSPRDRGNYGYTF	TGTGCCAGCAGCCCCCGGGACAGGGGCAACTATGGCTACACCTTC
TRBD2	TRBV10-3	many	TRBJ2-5	CAISWTSGDQYQETQYF	TGTGCCATCAGTTGGACTAGCGGGGATCAGTACCAAGAGACCCAGTACTTC
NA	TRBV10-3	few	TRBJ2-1	CAISGGASYNEQFF	TGTGCCATCAGTGGAGGGGCCTCCTACAATGAGCAGTTCTTC
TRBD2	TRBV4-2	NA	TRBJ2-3	CASSPRGLAGAGADTQYF	TGTGCCAGCAGCCCCAGGGGACTAGCGGGGGCAGGTGCAGATACGCAGTATTTT
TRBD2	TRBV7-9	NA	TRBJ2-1	CASSPGLAEETQFF	TGTGCCAGCAGCCCTGGACTAGCGGAAGAGACCCAGTTCTTC
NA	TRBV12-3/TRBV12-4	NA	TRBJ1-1	CASNGRFGEAFF	TGTGCCAGCAACGGACGTTTTGGTGAAGCTTTCTTT
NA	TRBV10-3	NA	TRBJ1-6	CAISERDNSPLHF	TGTGCCATCAGTGAGCGGGATAATTCACCCCTCCACTTT
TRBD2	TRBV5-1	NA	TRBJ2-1	CASSLAPSGMLENEQFF	TGCGCCAGCAGCTTGGCCCCTAGCGGGATGCTTGAGAATGAGCAGTTCTTC
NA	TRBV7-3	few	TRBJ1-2	CASSLFGAGYGYTF	TGTGCCAGCAGCTTATTCGGGGCTGGCTATGGCTACACCTTC
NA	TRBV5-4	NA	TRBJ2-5	CASSLQFQETQYF	TGTGCCAGCAGCTTACAGTTCCAAGAGACCCAGTACTTC
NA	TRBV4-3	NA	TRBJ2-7	CASSQGTGLHNEQYF	TGCGCCAGCAGCCAAGGGACAGGACTACACAATGAGCAGTACTTC
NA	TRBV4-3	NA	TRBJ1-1	CASSQDSNEWTEAFF	TGCGCCAGCAGCCAAGATTCTAACGAATGGACTGAAGCTTTCTTT
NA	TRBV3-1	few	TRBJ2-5	CASSQLGQHIQETQYF	TGTGCCAGCAGCCAACTAGGACAGCACATTCAAGAGACCCAGTACTTC
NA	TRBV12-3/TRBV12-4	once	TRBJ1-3	CASSFSGGDTIYF	TGTGCCAGCAGTTTTTCAGGAGGAGACACCATATATTTT
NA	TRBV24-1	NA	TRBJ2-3	CATSDPVKSIDTQYF	TGTGCCACCAGTGACCCCGTTAAGAGCATAGATACGCAGTATTTT
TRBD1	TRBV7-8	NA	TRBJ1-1	CASSLRGQGRTEAFF	TGTGCCAGCAGCTTACGTGGACAGGGCCGTACTGAAGCTTTCTTT
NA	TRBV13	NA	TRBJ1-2	CASSLGATGVRFYGYTF	TGTGCCAGCAGCTTAGGCGCGACAGGTGTTAGGTTCTATGGCTACACCTTC
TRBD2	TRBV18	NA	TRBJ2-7	CASSRGGAYNEQYF	TGTGCCAGCTCACGCGGGGGGGCCTACAATGAGCAGTACTTC
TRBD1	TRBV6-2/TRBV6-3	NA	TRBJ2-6	CASSYYDEGAGGANVLTF	TGTGCCAGCAGTTACTATGATGAGGGGGCTGGAGGGGCCAACGTCCTGACTTTC
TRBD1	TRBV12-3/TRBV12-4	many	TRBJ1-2	CASSRQGPYGYTF	TGTGCCAGCAGTAGACAGGGCCCCTATGGCTACACCTTC
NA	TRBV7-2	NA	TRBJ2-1	CASSLSLTNEQFF	TGTGCCAGCAGCTTATCCTTGACCAATGAGCAGTTCTTC
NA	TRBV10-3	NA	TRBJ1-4	CAISASMRATNEKLFF	TGTGCCATCAGTGCGTCGATGAGGGCAACTAATGAAAAACTGTTTTTT
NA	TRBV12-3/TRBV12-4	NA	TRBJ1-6	CASSLGVVGWRNSPLHF	TGTGCCAGCAGTTTGGGGGTCGTCGGTTGGAGGAATTCACCCCTCCACTTT